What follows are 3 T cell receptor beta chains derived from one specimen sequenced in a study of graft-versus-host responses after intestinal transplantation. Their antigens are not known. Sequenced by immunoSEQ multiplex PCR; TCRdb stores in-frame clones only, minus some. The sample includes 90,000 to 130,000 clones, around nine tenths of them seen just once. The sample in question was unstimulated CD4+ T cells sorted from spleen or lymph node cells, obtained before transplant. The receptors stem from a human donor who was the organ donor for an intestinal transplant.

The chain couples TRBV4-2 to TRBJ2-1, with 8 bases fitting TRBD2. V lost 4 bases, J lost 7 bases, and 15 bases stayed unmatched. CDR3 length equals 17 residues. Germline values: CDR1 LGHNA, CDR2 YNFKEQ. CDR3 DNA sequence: TGTGCCAGCAGCCGCAAGTTAGGAGAACTAGCGGTAAATGAGCAGTTCTTC. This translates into CASSRKLGELAVNEQFF.

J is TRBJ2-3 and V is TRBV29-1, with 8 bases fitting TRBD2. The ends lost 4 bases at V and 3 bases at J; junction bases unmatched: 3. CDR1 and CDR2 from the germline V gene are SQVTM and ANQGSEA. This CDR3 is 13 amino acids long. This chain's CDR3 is CSVGGGRTDTQYF. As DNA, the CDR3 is TGCAGCGTTGGGGGCGGGAGGACAGATACGCAGTATTTT.

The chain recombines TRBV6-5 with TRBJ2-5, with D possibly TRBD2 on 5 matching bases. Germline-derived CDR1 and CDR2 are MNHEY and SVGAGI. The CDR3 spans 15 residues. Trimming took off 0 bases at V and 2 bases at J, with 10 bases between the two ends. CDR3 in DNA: TGTGCCAGCAGTTACTCCGTGGGAGCGCAAGAGACCCAGTACTTC. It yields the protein CASSYSVGAQETQYF.